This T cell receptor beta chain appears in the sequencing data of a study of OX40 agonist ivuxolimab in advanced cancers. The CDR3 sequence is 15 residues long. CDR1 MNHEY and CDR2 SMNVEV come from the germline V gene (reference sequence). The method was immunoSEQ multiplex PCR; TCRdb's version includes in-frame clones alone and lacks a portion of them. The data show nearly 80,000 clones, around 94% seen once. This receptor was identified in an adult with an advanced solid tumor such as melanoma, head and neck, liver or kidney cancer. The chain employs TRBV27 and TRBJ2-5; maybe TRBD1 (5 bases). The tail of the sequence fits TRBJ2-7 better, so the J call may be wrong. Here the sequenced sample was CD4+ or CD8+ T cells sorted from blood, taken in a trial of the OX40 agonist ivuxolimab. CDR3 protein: CASSLEAGMNYEQYF. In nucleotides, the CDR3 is TGTGCCAGCAGTTTAGAAGCAGGGATGAACTACGAGCAGTACTTC.